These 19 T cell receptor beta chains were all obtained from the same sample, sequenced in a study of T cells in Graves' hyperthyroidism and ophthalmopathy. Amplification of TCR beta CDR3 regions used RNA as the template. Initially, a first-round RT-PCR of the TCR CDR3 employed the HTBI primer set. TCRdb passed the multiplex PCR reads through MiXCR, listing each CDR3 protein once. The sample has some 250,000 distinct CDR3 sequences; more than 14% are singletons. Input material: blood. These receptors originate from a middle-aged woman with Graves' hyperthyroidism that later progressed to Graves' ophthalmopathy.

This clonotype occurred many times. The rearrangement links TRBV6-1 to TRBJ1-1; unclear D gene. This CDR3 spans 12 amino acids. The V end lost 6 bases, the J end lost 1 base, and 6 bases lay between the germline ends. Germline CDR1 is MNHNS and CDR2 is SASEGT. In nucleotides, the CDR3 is TGTGCCAGCAGAGACGCGAACACTGAAGCTTTCTTT. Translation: CASRDANTEAFF.

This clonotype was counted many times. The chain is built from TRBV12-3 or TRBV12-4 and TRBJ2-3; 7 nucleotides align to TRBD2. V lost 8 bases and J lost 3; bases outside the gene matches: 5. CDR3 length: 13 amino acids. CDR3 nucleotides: TGTGCCAGCTCCAGCGGGATAACAGATACGCAGTATTTT. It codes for CASSSGITDTQYF.

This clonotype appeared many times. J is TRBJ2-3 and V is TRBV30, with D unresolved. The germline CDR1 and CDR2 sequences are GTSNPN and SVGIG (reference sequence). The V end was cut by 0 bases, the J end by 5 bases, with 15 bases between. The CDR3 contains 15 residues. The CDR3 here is CAWSVLEALGDTQYF. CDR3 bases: TGTGCCTGGAGTGTATTGGAAGCGTTGGGAGATACGCAGTATTTT.

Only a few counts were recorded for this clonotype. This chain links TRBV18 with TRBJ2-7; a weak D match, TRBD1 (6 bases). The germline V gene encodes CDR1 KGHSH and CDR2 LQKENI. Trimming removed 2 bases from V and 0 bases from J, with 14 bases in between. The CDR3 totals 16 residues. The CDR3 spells CASSPFEGETSYEQYF. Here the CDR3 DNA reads TGTGCCAGCTCACCATTCGAGGGGGAGACCTCCTACGAGCAGTACTTC.

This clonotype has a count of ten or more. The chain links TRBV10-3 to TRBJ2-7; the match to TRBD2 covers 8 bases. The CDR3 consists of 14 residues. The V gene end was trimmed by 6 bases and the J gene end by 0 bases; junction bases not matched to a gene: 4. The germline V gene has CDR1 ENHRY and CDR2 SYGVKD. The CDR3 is CAIRVGGASYEQYF. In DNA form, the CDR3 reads TGTGCCATCAGGGTCGGGGGGGCCTCCTACGAGCAGTACTTC.

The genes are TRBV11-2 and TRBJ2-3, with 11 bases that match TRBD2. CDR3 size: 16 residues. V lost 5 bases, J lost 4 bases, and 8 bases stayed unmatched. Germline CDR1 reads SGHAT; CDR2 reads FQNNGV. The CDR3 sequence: CASSPMTSGIPDTQYF. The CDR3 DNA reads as TGTGCCAGCAGCCCGATGACTAGCGGGATTCCAGATACGCAGTATTTT.

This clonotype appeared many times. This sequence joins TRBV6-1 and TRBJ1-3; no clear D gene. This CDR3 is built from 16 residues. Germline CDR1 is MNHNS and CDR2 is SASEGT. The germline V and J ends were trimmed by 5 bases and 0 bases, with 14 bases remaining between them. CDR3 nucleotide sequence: TGTGCCAGCAGTTATGGTCACAGCCTCTCTGGAAACACCATATATTTT. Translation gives CASSYGHSLSGNTIYF.

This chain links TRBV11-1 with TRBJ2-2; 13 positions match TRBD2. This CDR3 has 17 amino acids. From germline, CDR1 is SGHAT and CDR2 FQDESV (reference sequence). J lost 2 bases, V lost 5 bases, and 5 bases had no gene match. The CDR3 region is CASSLGLAGVNTGELFF. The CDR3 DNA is TGTGCCAGCAGCCTCGGACTAGCGGGAGTCAACACCGGGGAGCTGTTTTTT.

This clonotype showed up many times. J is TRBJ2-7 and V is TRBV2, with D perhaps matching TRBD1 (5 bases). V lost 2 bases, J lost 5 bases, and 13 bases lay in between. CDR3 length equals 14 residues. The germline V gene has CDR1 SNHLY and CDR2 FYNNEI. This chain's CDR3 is CASSEWVEGDEQYF. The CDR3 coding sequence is TGTGCCAGCAGTGAATGGGTGGAAGGGGACGAGCAGTACTTC.

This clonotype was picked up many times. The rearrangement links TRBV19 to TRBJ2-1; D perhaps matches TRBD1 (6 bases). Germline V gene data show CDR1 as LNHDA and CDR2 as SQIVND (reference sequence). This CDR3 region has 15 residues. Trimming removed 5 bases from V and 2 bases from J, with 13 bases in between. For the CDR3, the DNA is TGTGCCAGTAGTCAGCAGGGGCGAGCCTACAATGAGCAGTTCTTC. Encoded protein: CASSQQGRAYNEQFF.

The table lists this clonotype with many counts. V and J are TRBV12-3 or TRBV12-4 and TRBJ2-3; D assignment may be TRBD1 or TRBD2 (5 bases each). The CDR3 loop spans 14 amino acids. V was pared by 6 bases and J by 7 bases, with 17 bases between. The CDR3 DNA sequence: TGTGCCAGCAGCCCGGGACCGCGGCTACATACGCAGTATTTT. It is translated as CASSPGPRLHTQYF.

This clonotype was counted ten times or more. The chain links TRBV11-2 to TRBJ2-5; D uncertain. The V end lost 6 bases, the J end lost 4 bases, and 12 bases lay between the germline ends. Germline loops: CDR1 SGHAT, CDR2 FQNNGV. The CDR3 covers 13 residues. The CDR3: CASSPRRRETQYF. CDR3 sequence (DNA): TGTGCCAGCAGTCCTAGAAGGAGAGAGACCCAGTACTTC.

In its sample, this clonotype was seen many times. CDR3 loop: CASSLIPSVYVLGEQFF. Here the CDR3 DNA reads TGTGCCAGCAGTTTGATTCCTTCGGTTTATGTTTTAGGCGAGCAGTTCTTC. This sequence joins TRBV28 and TRBJ2-1; D is undetermined. Trimming shortened V by 3 bases and J by 10 bases, and 25 bases separated the two germline ends. This CDR3 region has 17 residues. Germline V gene data show CDR1 as MDHEN and CDR2 as SYDVKM.

The CDR3 spells CASSIRPLSSYNEQFF. CDR3 DNA sequence: TGTGCCAGCAGCATAAGGCCCCTAAGCTCCTACAATGAGCAGTTCTTC. The rearrangement links TRBV7-3 to TRBJ2-1; D is unclear. CDR1 is SGHTA and CDR2 is FQGTGA in the germline V gene. Between the trimmed V and J ends, which lost 5 bases and 0 bases, there was a span of 14 bases. The CDR3 totals 16 residues.

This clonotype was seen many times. CDR3 residues: CASSEGTFNNQPQHF. Written as DNA, the CDR3 is TGTGCCAGCAGTGAAGGGACATTCAACAATCAGCCCCAGCATTTT. This rearrangement joins TRBV6-1 to TRBJ1-5, with a tentative D call TRBD1 (5 bases). The CDR3 totals 15 residues. Trimming shortened V by 1 base and J by 3 bases, and 10 bases separated the two germline ends. Germline V gene data show CDR1 as MNHNS and CDR2 as SASEGT.

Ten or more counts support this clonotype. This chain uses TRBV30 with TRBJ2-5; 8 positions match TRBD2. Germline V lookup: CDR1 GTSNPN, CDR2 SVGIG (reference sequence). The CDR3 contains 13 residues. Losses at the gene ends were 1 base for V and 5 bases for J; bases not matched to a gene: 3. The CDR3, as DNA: TGTGCCTGGAGTGAGGGACTAGACGAGACCCAGTACTTC. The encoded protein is CAWSEGLDETQYF.

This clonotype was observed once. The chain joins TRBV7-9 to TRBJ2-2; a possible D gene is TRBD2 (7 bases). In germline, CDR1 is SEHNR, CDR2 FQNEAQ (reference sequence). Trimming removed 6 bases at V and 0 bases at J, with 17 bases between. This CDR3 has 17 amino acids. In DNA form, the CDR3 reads TGTGCCAGCAGTATAAAACAGGGAGGGTCGAACACCGGGGAGCTGTTTTTT. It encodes CASSIKQGGSNTGELFF.

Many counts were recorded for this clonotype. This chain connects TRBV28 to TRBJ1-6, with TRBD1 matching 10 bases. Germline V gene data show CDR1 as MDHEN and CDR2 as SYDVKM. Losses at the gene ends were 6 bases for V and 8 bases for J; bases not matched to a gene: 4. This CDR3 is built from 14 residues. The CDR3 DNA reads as TGTGCCAGCAGGAGGGACAGGGGTTATTCACCCCTCCACTTT. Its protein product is CASRRDRGYSPLHF.

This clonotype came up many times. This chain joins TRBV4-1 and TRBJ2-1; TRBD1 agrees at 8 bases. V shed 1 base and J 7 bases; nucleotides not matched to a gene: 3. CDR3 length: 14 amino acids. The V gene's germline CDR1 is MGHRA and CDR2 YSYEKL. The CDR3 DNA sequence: TGCGCCAGCAGCCAAGGACAGGGGCGGAATGAGCAGTTCTTC. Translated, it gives CASSQGQGRNEQFF.